In its sample, the clone carrying this T cell receptor beta chain was seen many times. No antigen is known for it. The sample comes from a study of regulatory T cells in long-lasting Graves disease. Study in general: Newly diagnosed Graves' patients had taken antithyroid drugs under 3 months.

Time point: newly diagnosed GD, antithyroid drugs for less than 3 months. The authors made the TCR library using RNA they extracted from PBMCs. TCR beta libraries were built with iRepertoire HTBI primers and Arm-PCR of CDR3 regions. TCRdb re-called the multiplex PCR reads through MiXCR, storing one row per CDR3 protein. The repertoire holds about 540,000 distinct CDR3 sequences, with approximately 15% as singletons. The CDR3 loop spans 13 amino acids. V gave up 7 bases and J gave up 0 bases, with 10 bases separating them. Germline V gene data show CDR1 as SNHLY and CDR2 as FYNNEI. Study observations and caveats: TCR diversity was lower in persistent Graves' patients than in newly diagnosed ones.

The same data also went into a second study, on T cells in Graves' hyperthyroidism and ophthalmopathy. As that report states: HTBI primers were the set used in a first-round RT-PCR of the TCR CDR3.

The V and J genes are TRBV2 and TRBJ2-7; possible D gene TRBD2, 5 bases. The source material was peripheral blood mononuclear cells (PBMCs), sampled at new diagnosis, from a patient treated with antithyroid drugs. The origin of this receptor is a young man with Graves disease. The CDR3: CASTEDLSYEQYF. The CDR3 coding sequence is TGTGCCAGCACGGAGGATCTCTCCTACGAGCAGTACTTC.